This is a list of T cell receptor beta chains from one sample in a study of response to subunit inactivated influenza vaccine. TCRdb independently ran MiXCR on the RT-PCR reads; one entry per CDR3 protein. The data contain a few hundred thousand distinct CDR3 sequences, approximately 11% of them singletons. This specimen consisted of PBMCs from blood, obtained about 6 weeks after vaccination. All receptors derive from a man in his fifties or sixties who received an inactivated influenza vaccine. CDR3s leave out the opening cysteine and the closing phenylalanine or tryptophan. The size field is filled for only some rows; it gives once, few, many or a size class.

cdr3_aa: SARPFAGGPSGSTDTQY
clone_size: .
j_call: TRBJ2-3
v_call: TRBV20-1

cdr3_aa: AISERGGYEQY
clone_size: many
j_call: TRBJ2-7
v_call: TRBV10-3

cdr3_aa: SATPLQRGSSGANVLT
clone_size: few
j_call: TRBJ2-6
v_call: TRBV20-1

cdr3_aa: ASSQEMGVSVLTGELF
clone_size: few
j_call: TRBJ2-2
v_call: TRBV4-2

cdr3_aa: ASSHERTGTSGNNEQF
clone_size: .
j_call: TRBJ2-1
v_call: TRBV4-2

cdr3_aa: ASSLGRTGGKETQY
clone_size: few
j_call: TRBJ2-5
v_call: TRBV5-1

cdr3_aa: ASSFLGQASVETQY
clone_size: few
j_call: TRBJ2-5
v_call: TRBV7-6

cdr3_aa: SARQDRGYSSTDTQY
clone_size: many
j_call: TRBJ2-3
v_call: TRBV20-1

cdr3_aa: ASSVEGTAEETQY
clone_size: .
j_call: TRBJ2-5
v_call: TRBV9

cdr3_aa: ASSGRGREQY
clone_size: .
j_call: TRBJ2-7
v_call: TRBV6-5